This T cell receptor beta chain emerged from a study of cytomegalovirus exposure and HLA in healthy donors (dated by TCRdb to about 2017). Background on the whole study: According to a later analysis, one platform produced both the approximately 110 validation repertoires and the approximately 660 repertoires of the first cohort. The study aimed to test whether signatures of past pathogen exposure could be identified by cataloging public T cell receptors. In addition to the first cohort of 666 subjects, a separate validation cohort of 120 different subjects was used. To predict cytomegalovirus infection status, the study combined high-throughput TCR immunosequencing, statistical association of individual TCRs with disease status, and machine learning. What the research found in general, with its limitations: All 120 or so repertoires were used to score co-occurrence in the validation cohort in a later analysis, because that analysis had no HLA typing for the cohort. The authors suggested that the approach could potentially be generalized to other disease states and immunological phenotypes. A later analysis found that TCRs clustered in the first cohort also tended to co-occur in the 95 to 150 validation repertoires, with 90% to 95% of cluster scores above 0. The study listed 164 TCR beta chains as associated with cytomegalovirus. While some public TCRs were present in many individuals, most TCR sequences turned up only very rarely across donors. A few of the identified cytomegalovirus-associated TCR beta chains were confirmed in vitro to be specific for cytomegalovirus antigens. The classifier was reported to diagnose cytomegalovirus status with high specificity and sensitivity in both the original cohort and the validation cohort.

As concerns this clone: Its recognized antigen is unknown. Base qualities are not provided; no much larger clone lies one nucleotide away.

The donors were included in the validation cohort of some 120 subjects, a group kept apart from the roughly 670-subject first cohort. Receptor amplification or capture employed the immunoSEQ multiplex PCR assay. The original methods were these. A statistical classification framework was developed to diagnose cytomegalovirus status using the catalog of TCR beta chain sequences. TCRdb took this table from immuneACCESS and kept in-frame rearrangements with V and J called. Such tables lack part of the clones; where checked against another copy, unresolved V genes explain under half of the gap, and the rest is unexplained. From that table come the V and J calls and clone size; the DNA was used to work out D and trimming. The sample yields a few hundred thousand clones; 70% to 90% were counted once. The ten largest clonotypes hold about 0.85% of the sample. Sequenced input: PBMCs. The sequence was collected from a woman aged 18-35 years in good health and CMV-seronegative.

The CDR3: CASSFSEGGPGETQYF. The base sequence is TGTGCCAGCAGTTTTTCGGAGGGAGGGCCGGGAGAGACCCAGTACTTC. The chain links TRBV28 with TRBJ2-5; TRBD2 aligns with 7 central bases. Inclusive of the bounding cysteine and phenylalanine, the CDR3 is 16 residues long. Kept here is only the CDR3 DNA, which spans 48 bases and is read in frame from base 1. V is pruned by 3 bases and J by 4 bases, leaving 11 bases of the junction without a gene match. Sequences MDHEN (CDR1) and SYDVKM (CDR2) are obtained from the germline V gene.